This T cell receptor (beta chain) was recorded in a study of a mutant IDH1 vaccine in newly diagnosed glioma. Overall study results and limits: Apparently, pseudoprogression bore no relation to changes among the top peripheral T cell clonotypes.

Specified time point: week 11, during vaccination. Vaccination used 300 ug of mutant IDH1 20-mer peptide per dose, with topical imiquimod. The assay was immunoSEQ multiplex PCR, and TCRdb's table has in-frame clones only and misses some. The sample lists tens of thousands of clones, about 80% occurring once. With regard to this clone: The target antigen is unknown.

V was clipped by 5 bases and J by 6 bases; unmatched bases: 8. The CDR3 has 14 residues. Germline lookup yields CDR1 SGHTA and CDR2 FQGNSA. This chain connects TRBV7-2 to TRBJ2-3; 7 bases are shared with TRBD1. The source is a man in his fifties with glioma. This specimen was PBMCs, taken from a glioma patient whose treatment included an IDH1 peptide vaccine. The CDR3: CASSLTGWGDTQYF. CDR3 DNA: TGTGCCAGCAGCCTGACAGGGTGGGGGGATACGCAGTATTTT.